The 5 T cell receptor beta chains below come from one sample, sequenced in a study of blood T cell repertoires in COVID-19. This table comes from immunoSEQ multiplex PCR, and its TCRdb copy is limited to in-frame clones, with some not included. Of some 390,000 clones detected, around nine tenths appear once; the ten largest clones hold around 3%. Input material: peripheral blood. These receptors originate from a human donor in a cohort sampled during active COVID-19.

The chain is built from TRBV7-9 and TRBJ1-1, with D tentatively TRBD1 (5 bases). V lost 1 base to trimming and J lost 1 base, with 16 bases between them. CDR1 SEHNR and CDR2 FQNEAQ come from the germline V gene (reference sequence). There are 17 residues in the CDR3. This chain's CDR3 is CASSLDRGPGENTEAFF. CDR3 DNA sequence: TGTGCCAGCAGCTTAGATCGGGGCCCGGGGGAGAACACTGAAGCTTTCTTT. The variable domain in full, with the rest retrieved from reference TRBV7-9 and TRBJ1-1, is DTGVSQNPRHKITKRGQNVTFRCDPISEHNRLYWYRQTLGQGPEFLTYFQNEAQLEKSRLLSDRFSAERPKGSFSTLEIQRTEQGDSAMYLCASSLDRGPGENTEAFFGQGTRLTVV.

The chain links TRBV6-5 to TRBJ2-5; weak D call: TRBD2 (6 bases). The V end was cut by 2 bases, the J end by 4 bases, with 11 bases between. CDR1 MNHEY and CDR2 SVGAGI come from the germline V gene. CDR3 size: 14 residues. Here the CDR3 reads CASSYVGRGETQYF. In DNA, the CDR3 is TGTGCCAGCAGTTACGTGGGGCGGGGAGAGACCCAGTACTTC.

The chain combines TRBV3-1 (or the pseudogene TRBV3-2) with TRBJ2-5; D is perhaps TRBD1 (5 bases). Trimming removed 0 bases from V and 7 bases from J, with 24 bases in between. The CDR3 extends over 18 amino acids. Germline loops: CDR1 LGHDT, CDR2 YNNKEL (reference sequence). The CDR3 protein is CASSQEFSLGDPQGTQYF. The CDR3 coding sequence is TGTGCCAGCAGCCAAGAGTTTTCGTTAGGGGATCCTCAGGGGACCCAGTACTTC.

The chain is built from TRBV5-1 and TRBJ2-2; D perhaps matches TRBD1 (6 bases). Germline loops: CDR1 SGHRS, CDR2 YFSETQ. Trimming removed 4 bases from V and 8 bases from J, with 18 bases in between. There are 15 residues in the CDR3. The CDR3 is CASSRDTTDRGELFF. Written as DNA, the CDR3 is TGCGCCAGCAGCCGGGACACAACCGATAGAGGGGAGCTGTTTTTT.

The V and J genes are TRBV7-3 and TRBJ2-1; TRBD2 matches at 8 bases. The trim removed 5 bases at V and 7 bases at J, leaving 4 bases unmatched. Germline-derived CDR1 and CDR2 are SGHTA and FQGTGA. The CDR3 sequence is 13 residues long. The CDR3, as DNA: TGTGCCAGCAGCCCACGGGGGGGTAATGAGCAGTTCTTC. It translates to CASSPRGGNEQFF.